A selection of T cell receptor beta chains follows, all from one sample in a study of shared clonotypes between healthy human individuals. Clones were sequenced by immunoSEQ multiplex PCR, and TCRdb holds only the in-frame ones, with some missing. The data show roughly 1.5 million clones, 95% to 99% seen once. The sequencing sample was made of naive CD4+ T cells sorted from blood. The source is a man aged 25-40 years in good health. CDR3s include the opening cysteine and the closing phenylalanine or tryptophan. A D gene is named only where the DNA matches it firmly. Not all rows give a size; the values are once, few, many and, for expanded clones, a class.

J | size | D | V | DNA | CDR3
TRBJ2-5 | . | TRBD1 | TRBV5-6 | TGTGCCAGCGCGACAGGGTCGGGGGAGACCCAGTACTTC | CASATGSGETQYF
TRBJ2-1 | . | . | TRBV27 | TGTGCCAGCAGTTGGGGAGGAAGCATCCTTCGGCGCAATGAGCAGTTCTTC | CASSWGGSILRRNEQFF
TRBJ2-1 | . | TRBD2 | TRBV2 | TGTGCCAGCCGTCCCGGGACTAGCGAATACTACAATGAGCAGTTCTTC | CASRPGTSEYYNEQFF
TRBJ2-7 | . | . | TRBV5-4 | TGTGCCAGCAGCCCCCGGGGAGTTTACCTTTCCTACGAGCAGTACTTC | CASSPRGVYLSYEQYF
TRBJ1-1 | once | . | TRBV18 | TGTGCCAGCTCACCACGAGGAGGCACTGAAGCTTTCTTT | CASSPRGGTEAFF
TRBJ2-2 | . | . | TRBV5-4 | TGTGCCAGCAGCCCTGGGGTGGGGAACACCGGGGAGCTGTTTTTT | CASSPGVGNTGELFF
TRBJ2-4 | . | . | TRBV28 | TGTGCCAGCAGTTTGGGTAGACAAGCCAAAAACATTCAGTACTTC | CASSLGRQAKNIQYF
TRBJ2-7 | . | . | TRBV29-1 | TGCAGCGTTGAAAGTGGACCCTACGAGCAGTACTTC | CSVESGPYEQYF
TRBJ2-7 | . | . | TRBV28 | TGTGCCAGCAGAGCCGGGCCCCCGCTCGTCGAGCAGTACTTC | CASRAGPPLVEQYF
TRBJ2-1 | once | TRBD1 | TRBV18 | TGTGCCAGCTCACCAAGTAGGACAGGGGGTTTCTACAATGAGCAGTTCTTC | CASSPSRTGGFYNEQFF
TRBJ1-1 | . | . | TRBV7-8 | TGTGCCAGCAGCTCCCGAAGGGGGGTAATTGAAGCTTTCTTT | CASSSRRGVIEAFF
TRBJ2-5 | . | TRBD2 | TRBV7-6 | TGTGCCAGCAGCCTCGGCTGGCTAGCGGTACAAGAGACCCAGTACTTC | CASSLGWLAVQETQYF
TRBJ2-7 | once | . | TRBV4-3 | TGCGCCAGCAGCCAAGAACAGAACATGGGCTCCTACGAGCAGTACTTC | CASSQEQNMGSYEQYF
TRBJ2-1 | . | TRBD1 | TRBV5-3 | TGTGCCAGAAGCTTGGTAGACAGGGGATCCTACAATGAGCAGTTCTTC | CARSLVDRGSYNEQFF
TRBJ1-4 | . | . | TRBV5-1 | TGCGCCAGCAGCTTGGGTCAGGGGAGTGAAAAACTGTTTTTT | CASSLGQGSEKLFF
TRBJ1-4 | . | . | TRBV6-1 | TGTGCCAGCACCTCTCAATTGGGTGAAAAACTGTTTTTT | CASTSQLGEKLFF
TRBJ2-3 | . | TRBD2 | TRBV5-1 | TGCGCCAGCAGCTCCGCGTTCGGACTAGCGGGGAGCACAGATACGCAGTATTTT | CASSSAFGLAGSTDTQYF
TRBJ1-2 | . | TRBD1 | TRBV28 | TGTGCCAGCAGTATACCAACAGGGGGTTTTTATGGCTACACCTTC | CASSIPTGGFYGYTF
TRBJ1-4 | . | . | TRBV4-2 | TGTGCCAGCAGCTCCCGTCCCGAAGCATACGAAAAACTGTTTTTT | CASSSRPEAYEKLFF
TRBJ2-7 | once | . | TRBV5-1 | TGCGCCAGCAGCCCCCCAGCGGTCCCCTACGAGCAGTACTTC | CASSPPAVPYEQYF
TRBJ2-2 | . | . | TRBV7-9 | TGTGCCAGCAGCCCGCCCCTAGACTGGAAGAACACCGGGGAGCTGTTTTTT | CASSPPLDWKNTGELFF
TRBJ1-5 | . | TRBD1 | TRBV5-5 | TGTGCCAGCAGGAAGGGGGACAGGGACAATCAGCCCCAGCATTTT | CASRKGDRDNQPQHF
TRBJ2-1 | . | TRBD1 | TRBV5-4 | TGTGCCAGCAGCTTGGCCCCGCCGGGACAGGGGGCCATCAATGAGCAGTTCTTC | CASSLAPPGQGAINEQFF
TRBJ1-2 | . | . | TRBV28 | TGTGCCAGCAGTTTGAGGAGGGGCCACTATGGCTACACCTTC | CASSLRRGHYGYTF
TRBJ1-5 | . | TRBD1 | TRBV10-3 | TGTGCCATCAGTGAGTCGGCCGGGACAGCGTATCAGCCCCAGCATTTT | CAISESAGTAYQPQHF
TRBJ2-5 | . | TRBD1 | TRBV11-2 | TGTGCCAGCACCCCCGGGACAGCTAAAGAGACCCAGTACTTC | CASTPGTAKETQYF
TRBJ2-5 | . | . | TRBV11-2 | TGTGCCAGCAGCTTAGGGCCTTCGGGGGGCCCCCAGAAGACCCAGTACTTC | CASSLGPSGGPQKTQYF
TRBJ2-1 | . | TRBD2 | TRBV11-3 | TGTGCCAGCAGCCTCCGGGGCCAGCGGGGGAGCAATGAGCAGTTCTTC | CASSLRGQRGSNEQFF
TRBJ1-1 | . | . | TRBV29-1 | TGCAGCGTTGTGGGGCGGCTCAACACTGAAGCTTTCTTT | CSVVGRLNTEAFF
TRBJ2-7 | . | . | TRBV5-1 | TGCGCCAGCAGCCTTGGAGGGGAATTGGGCTACGAGCAGTACTTC | CASSLGGELGYEQYF
TRBJ2-3 | . | . | TRBV5-1 | TGCGCCAGCAGCTACCAATACCGGGACACAGATACGCAGTATTTT | CASSYQYRDTDTQYF
TRBJ2-3 | . | TRBD2 | TRBV9 | TGTGCCAGCAGCGGTAGCGGGGGGGCAAGGTATTTT | CASSGSGGARYF
TRBJ2-1 | . | . | TRBV2 | TGTGCCAGCAGTGTTTTTCTAGTTAACCCAGCCTCGAACAATGAGCAGTTCTTC | CASSVFLVNPASNNEQFF
TRBJ2-7 | . | . | TRBV6-5 | TGTGCCAGCAGTTACTCGACAGCCTACGAGCAGTACTTC | CASSYSTAYEQYF
TRBJ2-7 | . | TRBD2 | TRBV9 | TGTGCCAGCAGCGTAGCAGCGGGAGCTTACGAGCAGTACTTC | CASSVAAGAYEQYF
TRBJ2-2 | . | . | TRBV19 | TGTGCCAGTAGTATAGTCCCAAACACCGGGGAGCTGTTTTTT | CASSIVPNTGELFF
TRBJ2-6 | . | . | TRBV10-3 | TGTGCCATCAGGAGGGCACCTGGGGCCAACGTCCTGACTTTC | CAIRRAPGANVLTF
TRBJ1-5 | . | . | TRBV28 | TGTGCCAGCGGGCACGGTACTAACAATCAGCCCCAGCATTTT | CASGHGTNNQPQHF